This passage covers 18 T cell receptor beta chains from one sample sequenced in a study of siplizumab effects on memory and regulatory T cells. The table came from immunoSEQ multiplex PCR; TCRdb's copy has only in-frame clones and leaves some out. The profile shows 85,000 to 90,000 clones, about 87% of them singletons. The sequenced sample consisted of CD4+ T cells sorted from blood. Receptor source: a human donor in good health.

The CDR3: CASKDQGRTEAFF. In DNA form, the CDR3 reads TGCGCCAGCAAGGACCAGGGGAGGACTGAAGCTTTCTTT. The chain has TRBV5-1 and TRBJ1-1; perhaps TRBD1 as D (6 bases). The CDR3 is 13 residues long. Looked up from germline, CDR1 is SGHRS and CDR2 is YFSETQ. Trimming pared 6 bases from V and 5 bases from J, leaving 14 bases between.

The chain is built from TRBV28 and TRBJ2-5; TRBD2 matches at 9 bases. The CDR3 has 15 amino acids. Germline values: CDR1 MDHEN, CDR2 SYDVKM. V shed 7 bases and J 4 bases; nucleotides not matched to a gene: 10. CDR3 nucleotides: TGTGCCAGCACATTAGCGGGAGCATCTGGAGAGACCCAGTACTTC. Its protein is CASTLAGASGETQYF.

The rearrangement uses TRBV6-4 and TRBJ1-1; D ambiguous. The CDR3 spans 13 residues. Germline V gene sequence: CDR1 MRHNA, CDR2 SNTAGT. V was cut by 6 bases and J by 0 bases, with 8 bases left in between. For the CDR3, the DNA is TGTGCCAGCAGCAGGCTCATGAACACTGAAGCTTTCTTT. It translates to CASSRLMNTEAFF.

This chain connects TRBV5-5 to TRBJ2-7; 8 positions match TRBD2. With 3 bases clipped from V and 3 bases from J, the junction kept 11 bases outside the gene matches. The CDR3 sequence is 16 residues long. Per germline, CDR1 SGHKS and CDR2 YYEKEE (reference sequence). The CDR3 coding sequence is TGTGCCAGCAGCTCCGGACTAGCCGCACGAATCTACGAGCAGTACTTC. It yields the protein CASSSGLAARIYEQYF.

The chain has TRBV7-9 and TRBJ2-4; 8 bases align to TRBD1. The germline V gene encodes CDR1 SEHNR and CDR2 FQNEAQ (reference sequence). V shed 1 base and J 0 bases; nucleotides not matched to a gene: 8. The CDR3 covers 18 residues. The CDR3 nucleotides are TGTGCCAGCAGCTTAGGGGACAGGTGGGGAATAGCCAAAAACATTCAGTACTTC. Its protein is CASSLGDRWGIAKNIQYF.

This rearrangement joins TRBV2 to TRBJ2-1; D is undetermined. The V gene's germline CDR1 is SNHLY and CDR2 FYNNEI. This CDR3 comprises 14 residues. V was pared by 3 bases and J by 9 bases, with 15 bases between. This chain's CDR3 is CASSEIRGAAEQFF. Here the CDR3 DNA reads TGTGCCAGCAGTGAGATCCGAGGTGCGGCTGAGCAGTTCTTC.

CDR3 sequence (DNA): TGTGCCTGGAGTTGGGGGAGCGATGAGCAGTTCTTC. Protein sequence: CAWSWGSDEQFF. The V gene is TRBV30, the J gene TRBJ2-1; D might be TRBD1 or TRBD2, each matching 5 bases. V was cut by 2 bases and J by 8 bases, with 10 bases left in between. Germline CDR1 reads GTSNPN; CDR2 reads SVGIG (reference sequence). There are 12 residues in the CDR3.

This rearrangement joins TRBV4-3 to TRBJ2-1; 9 positions match TRBD2. The CDR3 consists of 19 residues. Unmatched junction bases numbered 11, after V lost 1 base and J lost 1 base. Germline loops: CDR1 LGHNA, CDR2 YSLEER. CDR3 in amino acids: CASSQGRGRAGFSYNEQFF. The CDR3 DNA is TGCGCCAGCAGCCAAGGACGCGGGAGGGCCGGTTTTTCCTACAATGAGCAGTTCTTC.

The genes are TRBV5-1 and TRBJ2-7; perhaps TRBD2 as D (5 bases). The CDR3 has 14 amino acids. Trimming took 0 bases from V and 4 from J, leaving 11 bases between them. From germline, CDR1 is SGHRS and CDR2 YFSETQ. DNA of the CDR3: TGCGCCAGCAGCTTGGGGGTTAGCGCTTACGAGCAGTACTTC. Protein: CASSLGVSAYEQYF.

The chain recombines TRBV5-1 with TRBJ2-7; perhaps TRBD2 as D (5 bases). The germline V gene has CDR1 SGHRS and CDR2 YFSETQ. This CDR3 spans 15 amino acids. Deletions cut 1 base from V and 3 bases from J, with 14 bases between. CDR3 sequence: CASSLMSGSHYEQYF. Here the CDR3 DNA reads TGCGCCAGCAGCTTGATGTCGGGAAGTCACTACGAGCAGTACTTC.

V gene TRBV5-1 combines with J gene TRBJ1-2; D remains ambiguous. CDR3 length equals 13 residues. Germline lookup yields CDR1 SGHRS and CDR2 YFSETQ. The ends were cut back, 2 bases at V and 4 bases at J, with 9 bases in the middle. The CDR3 here is CASSLDYSYGYTF. The CDR3 bases are TGCGCCAGCAGCTTAGACTACTCCTATGGCTACACCTTC.

This clone has a single count. This chain joins TRBV5-1 and TRBJ2-3; TRBD1 agrees at 8 bases. The V gene end was trimmed by 3 bases and the J gene end by 1 base; junction bases not matched to a gene: 10. From germline, CDR1 is SGHRS and CDR2 YFSETQ. The CDR3 totals 17 residues. The CDR3, as DNA: TGCGCCAGCAGCTCTACCTCAGGGGGCCAGGGCACAGATACGCAGTATTTT. It specifies CASSSTSGGQGTDTQYF.

This clone was detected only a few times. The V gene is TRBV2, the J gene TRBJ1-2; possibly TRBD1 for D (5 bases). The ends were cut back, 6 bases at V and 8 bases at J, with 13 bases in the middle. Per the germline V gene, CDR1 is SNHLY and CDR2 is FYNNEI. The CDR3 consists of 12 residues. CDR3 sequence: CASSREGLGYTF. In DNA form, the CDR3 reads TGTGCCAGCAGCAGGGAAGGATTAGGCTACACCTTC. The entire variable domain, with the rest obtained from reference TRBV2 and TRBJ1-2, is as follows: EPEVTQTPSHQVTQMGQEVILRCVPISNHLYFYWYRQILGQKVEFLVSFYNNEISEKSEIFDDQFSVERPDGSNFTLKIRSTKLEDSAMYFCASSREGLGYTFGSGTRLTVV.

This chain links TRBV9 with TRBJ1-6; the D gene is possibly TRBD1 (5 bases). V lost 0 bases and J 6 bases, leaving 13 bases between the germline ends. The germline gives CDR1 SGDLS, CDR2 YYNGEE. This CDR3 contains 16 residues. CDR3 sequence: CASSVAPAGSNSPLHF. The CDR3 DNA reads as TGTGCCAGCAGCGTAGCTCCCGCAGGGTCTAATTCACCCCTCCACTTT.

The genes are TRBV29-1 and TRBJ2-7; 7 bases line up with TRBD1. CDR1 is SQVTM, CDR2 ANQGSEA, per germline. The CDR3 has 13 residues. After removal of 2 bases from V and 3 bases from J, the junction contained 4 bases not matched to a gene. The CDR3 region is CSVERQGFYEQYF. The CDR3 DNA reads as TGCAGCGTTGAAAGACAGGGCTTCTACGAGCAGTACTTC.

The chain combines TRBV6-5 with TRBJ2-1; 9 nucleotides agree with TRBD2. CDR1 and CDR2 from the germline V gene are MNHEY and SVGAGI. The V and J ends lost 10 bases and 7 bases, in that order; junction bases with no gene match: 5. The CDR3 totals 12 residues. CDR3 in amino acids: CATLAGANEQFF. DNA for the CDR3: TGTGCCACCTTAGCGGGAGCGAATGAGCAGTTCTTC.

The rearrangement links TRBV6-6 to TRBJ2-5; 7 bases are a match to TRBD2. CDR3 length equals 13 residues. With V trimmed by 3 bases and J by 10 bases, 8 bases remained unmatched. Germline values: CDR1 MNHNY, CDR2 SVGAGI (reference sequence). The chain's CDR3 is CASSYKREGLQYF. For the CDR3, the DNA is TGTGCCAGCAGTTATAAGAGGGAGGGCCTCCAGTACTTC.

This clone occurred a few times. J is TRBJ1-1 and V is TRBV6-1; D gene ambiguous. The germline V gene has CDR1 MNHNS and CDR2 SASEGT. This CDR3 spans 14 amino acids. V lost 2 bases and J lost 5, with 12 bases in between. The CDR3 sequence is CASSELELGTEAFF. CDR3 DNA: TGTGCCAGCAGTGAACTTGAGTTGGGAACTGAAGCTTTCTTT.